The source of this T cell receptor beta chain is a study of cytotoxic CD8 clonotypes in ibrutinib-treated CLL. Study-wide results and caveats: Clonality climbed at ibrutinib response, then dropped toward baseline at progression.

This clone has just a few counts. Its antigen is unidentified. The same CDR3 is also encoded by other DNA sequences in this sample. The CDR3 extends over 12 amino acids. The germline V and J ends were trimmed by 2 bases and 7 bases, with 3 bases remaining between them. The germline V gene has CDR1 LNHDA and CDR2 SQIVND (reference sequence). Profiled with immunoSEQ multiplex PCR; TCRdb holds only in-frame clones, not every one. This sample yields 25,000 to 30,000 clones, of which almost 85% are seen a single time; about 7.6% belongs to the top ten. The sequenced sample was PBMCs, obtained after 24 months of ibrutinib treatment. This clonotype was sampled from a human donor with chronic lymphocytic leukemia. The chain links TRBV19 to TRBJ1-6; D unclear. In DNA, the CDR3 is TGTGCCAGTAGTATACAAAATTCACCCCTCCACTTT. Amino acids: CASSIQNSPLHF.